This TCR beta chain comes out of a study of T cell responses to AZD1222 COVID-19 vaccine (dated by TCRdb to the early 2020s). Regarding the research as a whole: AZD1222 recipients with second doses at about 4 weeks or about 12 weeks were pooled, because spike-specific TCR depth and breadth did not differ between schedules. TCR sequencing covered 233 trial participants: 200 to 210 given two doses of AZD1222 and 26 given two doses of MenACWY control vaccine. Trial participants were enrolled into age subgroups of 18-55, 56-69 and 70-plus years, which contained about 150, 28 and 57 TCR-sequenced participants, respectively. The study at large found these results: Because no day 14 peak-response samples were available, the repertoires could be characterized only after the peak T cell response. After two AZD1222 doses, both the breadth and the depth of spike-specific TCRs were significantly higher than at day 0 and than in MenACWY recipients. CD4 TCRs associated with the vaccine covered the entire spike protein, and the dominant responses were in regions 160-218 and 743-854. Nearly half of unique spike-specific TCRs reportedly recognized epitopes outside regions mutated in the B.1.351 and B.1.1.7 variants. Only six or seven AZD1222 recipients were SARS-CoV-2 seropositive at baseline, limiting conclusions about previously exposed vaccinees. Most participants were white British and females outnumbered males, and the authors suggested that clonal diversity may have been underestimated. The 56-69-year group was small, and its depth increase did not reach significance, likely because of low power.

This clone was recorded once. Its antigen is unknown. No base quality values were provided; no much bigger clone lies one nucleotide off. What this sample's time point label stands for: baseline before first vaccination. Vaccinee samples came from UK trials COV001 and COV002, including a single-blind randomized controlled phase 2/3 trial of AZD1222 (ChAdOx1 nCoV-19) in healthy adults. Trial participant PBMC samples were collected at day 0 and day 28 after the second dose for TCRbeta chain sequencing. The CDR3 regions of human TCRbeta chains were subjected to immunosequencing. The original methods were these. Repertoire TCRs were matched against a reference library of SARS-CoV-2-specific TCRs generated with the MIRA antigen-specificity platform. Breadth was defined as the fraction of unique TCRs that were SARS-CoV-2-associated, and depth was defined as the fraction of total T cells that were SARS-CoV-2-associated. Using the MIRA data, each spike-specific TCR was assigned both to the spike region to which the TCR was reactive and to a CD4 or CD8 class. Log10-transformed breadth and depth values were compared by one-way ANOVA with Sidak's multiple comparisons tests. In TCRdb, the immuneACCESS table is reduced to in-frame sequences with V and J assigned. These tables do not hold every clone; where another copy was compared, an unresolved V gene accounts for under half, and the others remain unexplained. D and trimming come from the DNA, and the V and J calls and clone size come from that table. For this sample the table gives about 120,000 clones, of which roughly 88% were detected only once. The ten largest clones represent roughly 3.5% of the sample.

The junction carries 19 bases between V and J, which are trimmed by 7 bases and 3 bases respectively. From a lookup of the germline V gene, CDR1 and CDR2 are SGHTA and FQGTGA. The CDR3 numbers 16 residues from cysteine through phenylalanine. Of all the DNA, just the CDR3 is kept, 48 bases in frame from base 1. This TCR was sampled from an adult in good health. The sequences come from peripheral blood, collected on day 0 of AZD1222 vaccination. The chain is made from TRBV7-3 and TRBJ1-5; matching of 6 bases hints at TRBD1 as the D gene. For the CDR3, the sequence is CASIFRGRGANQPQHF. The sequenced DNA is TGTGCCAGCATCTTCCGCGGCAGGGGCGCCAATCAGCCCCAGCATTTT.